The 20 T cell receptor beta chains given below trace back to one sample, sequenced in a study of memory CD4+ T cells and cytomegalovirus serostatus. Produced via immunoSEQ multiplex PCR; TCRdb's table is partial and in-frame only. The data contain 55,000 to 65,000 clones, approximately 86% of them singletons. Single viable CD3+CD4+CD8-CD45RO+ cells were sorted as the memory CD4+ T cells. Sequences were obtained from memory CD4+ T cells from blood. The receptors stem from an adult in good health and CMV-seronegative. Some clones in this sample may be carry-over from other donors' samples.

This clone was picked up one time. Other nucleotide sequences in the sample specify the same CDR3. The chain couples TRBV18 to TRBJ2-2; D remains ambiguous. Trimming shortened V by 0 bases and J by 7 bases, and 9 bases separated the two germline ends. This CDR3 comprises 14 residues. Germline V gene data show CDR1 as KGHSH and CDR2 as LQKENI. CDR3 sequence reads: CASSPPGGIGELFF. The CDR3 region has the DNA TGTGCCAGCTCACCACCCGGTGGCATCGGGGAGCTGTTTTTT.

The CDR3, as DNA: TGTGCCAGCAGCCCCGGGGGCAGATCCGCAGCTAACTATGGCTACACCTTC. Its protein product is CASSPGGRSAANYGYTF. This chain joins TRBV5-4 and TRBJ1-2; D may be TRBD1 (6 bases). Germline V CDR1 and CDR2: SGHNT, YYREEE (reference sequence). Trimming stripped 4 bases from V and 0 bases from J, with 19 bases between. This CDR3 region has 17 residues.

The rearrangement joins TRBV6-5 to TRBJ2-5; a possible D gene is TRBD2 (7 bases). The germline gives CDR1 MNHEY, CDR2 SVGAGI. V lost 7 bases to trimming and J lost 3 bases, with 15 bases between them. This CDR3 is built from 14 residues. The CDR3 region has the DNA TGTGCCAGCACCCGGGGGCTAGCGGAAGAGACCCAGTACTTC. Residues: CASTRGLAEETQYF.

About this clone itself: Other DNA sequences in the sample encode the same CDR3. The chain couples TRBV6-1 to TRBJ1-1; the match to TRBD1 covers 10 bases. The V gene end was trimmed by 3 bases and the J gene end by 5 bases; junction bases not matched to a gene: 3. CDR1 and CDR2 from the germline V gene are MNHNS and SASEGT. The CDR3 contains 14 residues. CDR3 residues: CASSEDRGDTEAFF. The CDR3 DNA reads TGTGCCAGCAGTGAGGACAGGGGGGATACTGAAGCTTTCTTT.

The chain is built from TRBV4-2 and TRBJ2-7; 7 bases are shared with TRBD2. Germline CDR1 reads LGHNA; CDR2 reads YNFKEQ. The length of the CDR3 is 14 residues. Trimming cost V 4 bases and J 4 bases; bases outside gene matches: 7. CDR3 in DNA: TGTGCCAGCAGCCCTGGCGGGAGTGGATACGAGCAGTACTTC. Protein sequence: CASSPGGSGYEQYF.

The V and J genes are TRBV6-1 and TRBJ2-1, with 7 bases fitting TRBD2. CDR3 length: 14 residues. V trimming: 6 bases; J trimming: 5 bases; junction bases outside the gene matches: 7. The germline gives CDR1 MNHNS, CDR2 SASEGT. The chain's CDR3 is CASSRAGIDNEQFF. The CDR3, as DNA: TGTGCCAGCAGCCGAGCGGGAATCGACAATGAGCAGTTCTTC.

This clone was observed a single time. The chain combines TRBV7-9 with TRBJ1-4, with 7 bases identical to TRBD1. This CDR3 contains 12 residues. Germline values: CDR1 SEHNR, CDR2 FQNEAQ (reference sequence). The V gene end was trimmed by 11 bases and the J gene end by 4 bases; junction bases not matched to a gene: 4. The CDR3 sequence: CASRQGNEKLFF. CDR3 DNA sequence: TGTGCCTCTAGACAGGGTAATGAAAAACTGTTTTTT.

This clone appeared a few times. The rearrangement links TRBV5-1 to TRBJ2-5; 10 nucleotides agree with TRBD1. The CDR3 consists of 18 residues. V was pared by 3 bases and J by 0 bases, with 11 bases of the junction left unmatched. Germline CDR1 reads SGHRS; CDR2 reads YFSETQ. The CDR3 DNA is TGCGCCAGCAGCTCGTCCGGGACAGGGGTGTCGTACCAAGAGACCCAGTACTTC. This translates into CASSSSGTGVSYQETQYF.

This clone turned up a few times. The same CDR3 also results from other DNA sequences found in this sample. This rearrangement joins TRBV2 to TRBJ1-5; D is ambiguous. Trimming left V 4 bases short and J 0 bases short, with 4 bases between. Germline values: CDR1 SNHLY, CDR2 FYNNEI. The CDR3 runs 13 residues. DNA for the CDR3: TGTGCCAGCAGTGCCGATAGCAATCAGCCCCAGCATTTT. Protein product: CASSADSNQPQHF. The complete variable domain, with remaining parts taken from reference TRBV2 and TRBJ1-5, reads EPEVTQTPSHQVTQMGQEVILRCVPISNHLYFYWYRQILGQKVEFLVSFYNNEISEKSEIFDDQFSVERPDGSNFTLKIRSTKLEDSAMYFCASSADSNQPQHFGDGTRLSIL.

This clone was detected many times. The gene calls are TRBV7-2 and TRBJ1-6, with D unclear. V lost 3 bases to trimming and J lost 8 bases, with 14 bases between them. This CDR3 comprises 15 residues. The germline CDR1 and CDR2 sequences are SGHTA and FQGNSA. For the CDR3, the DNA is TGTGCCAGCAGCTTGACGGGAACCGGTTATTCACCCCTCCACTTT. Translated, it gives CASSLTGTGYSPLHF.

The V and J genes are TRBV7-2 and TRBJ2-7; 9 bases align to TRBD2. Germline CDR1 is SGHTA and CDR2 is FQGNSA. The CDR3 contains 14 residues. V lost 3 bases, J lost 5 bases, and 5 bases stayed unmatched. CDR3 amino acids: CASSFRAGGHEQYF. The CDR3 region has the DNA TGTGCCAGCAGCTTTAGAGCGGGAGGCCACGAGCAGTACTTC.

The genes are TRBV29-1 and TRBJ2-5; perhaps TRBD1 as D (6 bases). Germline CDR1 and CDR2: SQVTM and ANQGSEA. The length of the CDR3 is 12 residues. Deletions cut 6 bases from V and 5 bases from J, with 13 bases between. The CDR3 DNA sequence: TGCAGCGTCTCTACAGGGTGGGAGACCCAGTACTTC. It codes for CSVSTGWETQYF.

The CDR3 is CASSKAGGGYEQYF. DNA of the CDR3: TGTGCCAGTAGTAAGGCAGGGGGCGGGTACGAGCAGTACTTC. This chain links TRBV19 with TRBJ2-7, with 8 bases fitting TRBD1. J lost 4 bases, V lost 4 bases, and 6 bases had no gene match. Germline lookup yields CDR1 LNHDA and CDR2 SQIVND (reference sequence). This CDR3 is 14 amino acids long.

The chain joins TRBV10-3 to TRBJ1-3; the D is unclear. V lost 3 bases and J lost 10, with 13 bases in between. Germline assignment: CDR1 ENHRY and CDR2 SYGVKD. The CDR3 length is 13 residues. The CDR3 protein is CAISDTLSGTIYF. The CDR3 DNA sequence: TGTGCCATCAGTGATACCTTGTCCGGAACCATATATTTT.

The rearrangement joins TRBV5-1 to TRBJ2-5; 9 bases are a match to TRBD1. V dropped 0 bases and J dropped 4; count of bases not matched to a gene: 7. The CDR3 loop spans 16 amino acids. Germline lookup yields CDR1 SGHRS and CDR2 YFSETQ. The CDR3 DNA reads as TGCGCCAGCAGCTTGGCCCCGGGACAGGGAACAGAGACCCAGTACTTC. Translating gives CASSLAPGQGTETQYF.

The chain combines TRBV7-2 with TRBJ2-5; 8 bases agree with TRBD2. The CDR3 extends over 16 amino acids. The V and J ends lost 5 bases and 5 bases, in that order; junction bases with no gene match: 13. Germline V gene data show CDR1 as SGHTA and CDR2 as FQGNSA. In nucleotides, the CDR3 is TGTGCCAGCAGCCCGAGTATAGCGGGGAAATATGAGACCCAGTACTTC. This codes for CASSPSIAGKYETQYF.

The chain is built from TRBV6-4 and TRBJ2-2; 8 bases are a match to TRBD2. Germline V gene data show CDR1 as MRHNA and CDR2 as SNTAGT. Trimming at V came to 4 bases and at J to 5 bases, leaving 9 bases not matched to a gene. The CDR3 is 16 residues long. CDR3 in amino acids: CASSARIAGLTGELFF. The CDR3 DNA follows: TGTGCCAGCAGTGCGCGAATAGCGGGATTAACCGGGGAGCTGTTTTTT.

V gene TRBV9 combines with J gene TRBJ1-4; D call uncertain. The CDR3 runs 14 residues. CDR1 SGDLS and CDR2 YYNGEE come from the germline V gene. Trimming removed 0 bases at V and 5 bases at J, with 8 bases between. The CDR3 region has the DNA TGTGCCAGCAGCGTAGGGACCCTAAATGAAAAACTGTTTTTT. It codes for CASSVGTLNEKLFF.

This clone was seen just once. The chain is built from TRBV25-1 and TRBJ1-2; 11 bases are a match to TRBD1. The junction had 6 bases not matched to a gene; V was cut back by 2 bases and J by 7 bases. The CDR3 covers 15 residues. Germline V gene lookup returns CDR1 MGHDK and CDR2 SYGVNS. The CDR3 sequence is CASSEAGTGGLGYTF. DNA for the CDR3: TGTGCCAGCAGTGAAGCCGGGACAGGGGGTCTTGGCTACACCTTC.

The chain joins TRBV18 to TRBJ2-7; 8 nucleotides match TRBD1. Germline CDR1 and CDR2: KGHSH and LQKENI. The CDR3 runs to 14 residues. V gave up 1 base and J gave up 5 bases; unmatched junction bases: 4. The CDR3 is CASSPRTGTDEQYF. Written as DNA, the CDR3 is TGTGCCAGCTCACCACGGACAGGGACGGACGAGCAGTACTTC.